Below, 8 T cell receptor beta chains from the same sample are listed, as sequenced in a study of CD8 T cells in ankylosing spondylitis (dated by TCRdb to about 2017). Library preparation employed 5' RACE. Sequencing relied on an Illumina HiSeq 2500. TCRdb reprocessing: public reads trimmed at Q25 with fastp, clones called with MiXCR, in-frame beta chains kept. Each CDR3 protein appears once, grouped with its most common genes and DNA. Across this sample there are a few hundred thousand distinct CDR3 sequences, with more than 9% seen only once. 21% of the sample belongs to the ten largest clones. Input material: blood, either unsorted or a sorted T cell fraction (not recorded which). These receptors were collected from a male donor with ankylosing spondylitis or in good health (not recorded which).

This clonotype was picked up a small number of times. The rearrangement uses TRBV20-1 and TRBJ2-7, with TRBD2 as a possible D gene (6 bases). Germline-derived CDR1 and CDR2 are DFQATT and SNEGSKA (reference sequence). The V end lost 5 bases, the J end lost 6 bases, and 20 bases lay between the germline ends. The CDR3 consists of 14 residues. The CDR3 protein is CSAHRPSRGVEQYF. The CDR3 nucleotides read TGCAGTGCTCATCGTCCTAGCCGCGGGGTCGAGCAGTACTTC.

This clonotype was observed a handful of times. The chain recombines TRBV7-2 with TRBJ2-7; 7 positions match TRBD1. Germline values: CDR1 SGHTA, CDR2 FQGNSA. The junction had 8 bases not matched to a gene; V was cut back by 2 bases and J by 7 bases. There are 14 residues in the CDR3. Here the CDR3 reads CASSLRQGVEEQYF. The CDR3 DNA reads TGTGCCAGCAGCTTACGGCAGGGGGTCGAAGAGCAGTACTTC. Variable domain in full (rest from reference TRBV7-2 and TRBJ2-7): GAGVSQSPSNKVTEKGKDVELRCDPISGHTALYWYRQSLGQGLEFLIYFQGNSAPDKSGLPSDRFSAERTGGSVSTLTIQRTQQEDSAVYLCASSLRQGVEEQYFGPGTRLTVT.

In this sample, this clonotype turned up many times. The rearrangement links TRBV7-8 to TRBJ2-7; maybe TRBD1 (6 bases). The V end lost 2 bases, the J end lost 5 bases, and 10 bases lay between the germline ends. This CDR3 has 13 residues. Germline values: CDR1 SGHVS, CDR2 FQNEAQ. This chain's CDR3 is CASSLKGDDEQYF. The CDR3 nucleotides are TGTGCCAGCAGCTTAAAGGGGGACGACGAGCAGTACTTC.

On this clonotype itself: This may be a read error, as it is one base from a much larger clone. The genes are TRBV10-3 and TRBJ1-1, with TRBD1 matching 9 bases. Losses at the gene ends were 10 bases for V and 3 bases for J; bases not matched to a gene: 6. The CDR3 spans 13 residues. Per the germline V gene, CDR1 is ENHRY and CDR2 is SYGVKD. Written as DNA, the CDR3 is TGTGCCACATCATGGACAGGGGACACTGAAGCTTTCTTT. Translated: CATSWTGDTEAFF.

This clonotype was counted ten times or more. The chain recombines TRBV5-6 with TRBJ1-6; no reliable D call. The V gene lost 7 bases and the J gene lost 0 bases, with 11 bases spanning the gap. CDR3 length: 15 amino acids. Germline V gene lookup returns CDR1 SGHDT and CDR2 YYEEEE. CDR3 region: CASVPRDSYNSPLHF. The CDR3 coding sequence is TGTGCCAGCGTGCCCCGGGACTCCTATAATTCACCCCTCCACTTT.

This clonotype was counted a single time. A much bigger clone sits one base away, suggesting this may be a read error. V gene TRBV3-1 combines with J gene TRBJ2-2; possibly TRBD2 for D (6 bases). The CDR3 is 16 amino acids. CDR1 is LGHDT, CDR2 YNNKEL, per germline (reference sequence). The CDR3 loop is CASTQRVTRGTGELFF. DNA for the CDR3: TGTGCCAGCACCCAAAGGGTGACTAGAGGGACCGGGGAGCTGTTTTTT.

The table lists this clonotype with many counts. The chain combines TRBV3-1 with TRBJ2-4; D unresolved. Trimming left V 4 bases short and J 6 bases short, with 16 bases between. Per the germline V gene, CDR1 is LGHDT and CDR2 is YNNKEL (reference sequence). This CDR3 has 15 residues. The CDR3 sequence: CASSPSWAGGNIQYF. The CDR3 DNA sequence: TGTGCCAGCAGCCCAAGCTGGGCAGGTGGAAACATTCAGTACTTC.

This clonotype has at least ten counts. V and J are TRBV5-6 and TRBJ1-2; D unclear. Germline lookup yields CDR1 SGHDT and CDR2 YYEEEE. With 3 bases removed from V and 3 bases from J, the gap between germline ends came to 3 bases. The CDR3 sequence is 11 residues long. The chain's CDR3 is CASSWYYGYTF. The CDR3 DNA reads as TGTGCCAGCAGCTGGTACTATGGCTACACCTTC. The variable domain in full, with the rest retrieved from reference TRBV5-6 and TRBJ1-2, is DAGVTQSPTHLIKTRGQQVTLRCSPKSGHDTVSWYQQALGQGPQFIFQYYEEEERQRGNFPDRFSGHQFPNYSSELNVNALLLGDSALYLCASSWYYGYTFGSGTRLTVV.